What follows is one T cell receptor beta chain and its context. Its antigen is still unknown. Treatment specified: around 19 received Ad26.COV2.S at low or high dose, single or two shots; about 5 received placebo; per-sample allocation not given. Vaccine and placebo recipients were sampled on day 63 after the first injection. Built on an Ad26 vector, the vaccine expressed Wuhan-strain SARS-CoV-2 spike. Trimming took off 3 bases at V and 6 bases at J, with 12 bases between the two ends. The CDR3 is 15 amino acids. Germline CDR1 and CDR2: SGHVS and FQNEAQ. Assay: immunoSEQ multiplex PCR; the TCRdb copy retains only in-frame clones and omits some. This sample carries more than 300,000 clones, around 81% of them seen once, and the ten largest clones take 2% to 2.5%. This sample is part of a study of Ad26.COV2.S vaccination and SARS-CoV-2 variants. Regarding the study as a whole: Overall T cell responses may have been underestimated by the analyses of TCR breadth and depth.

This rearrangement joins TRBV7-8 to TRBJ1-6, with TRBD1 as a possible D gene (6 bases). This TCR derives from a person between 18 and 65 years old who received the Ad26.COV2.S COVID-19 vaccine or a placebo. Here the sequenced sample was peripheral blood, taken in a trial of Ad26.COV2.S vaccine versus placebo. The CDR3 loop reads CASSLIVRGNSPLHF. The CDR3 nucleotides are TGTGCCAGCAGCTTGATTGTCAGGGGTAATTCACCCCTCCACTTT.